The table lists the clone carrying this TCR beta chain with many counts. Its specificity is unknown. Scientists made TCR beta libraries using quantitative 5'-RACE with molecular barcodes. TCRdb re-derived calls from the 5' RACE reads in MiXCR, one entry per CDR3 protein. Of 450,000 to 550,000 distinct CDR3 sequences in the sample, roughly 5% were seen once. The J segment lost 2 bases and the V segment lost 3 bases, leaving 0 bases of the junction unmatched. The CDR3 runs 13 residues. The germline V gene encodes CDR1 SGDLS and CDR2 YYNGEE. This specimen comes from a study of CD8 T cells in ankylosing spondylitis. Whole-study findings and limits: Within ankylosing spondylitis blood, a TCR beta motif made up of several highly homologous variants appeared to be characteristic. Reactive arthritis synovial fluid and blood were previously reported to contain some motif variants.

The specimen sequenced was blood, either unsorted or a sorted T cell fraction (not recorded which). This sequence originates from a male donor with ankylosing spondylitis. This chain joins TRBV9 and TRBJ1-2; 8 bases line up with TRBD1. The CDR3 spells CASSGDRNYGYTF. The DNA of the CDR3 is TGTGCCAGCAGCGGGGACAGGAACTATGGCTACACCTTC.